Listed here is a single TCR beta chain. Its antigen is not known. This sample is part of a study of T cell responses to AZD1222 COVID-19 vaccine. Sequencing used immunoSEQ multiplex PCR; TCRdb keeps in-frame clones, though not all of them. The table lists about 120,000 clones, about 90% of them singletons. V lost 0 bases and J lost 3, with 3 bases in between. The length of the CDR3 is 12 residues. Looked up from germline, CDR1 is SGHRS and CDR2 is YFSETQ. Overall study findings and caveats: A mostly white British donor set with more females was recruited, and clonal diversity was possibly underestimated. Spike-specific TCRs gained breadth and depth after people received two AZD1222 doses.

The receptor's source is an adult in good health. The sample in question was peripheral blood, obtained on day 0 of AZD1222 vaccination. The chain joins TRBV5-1 to TRBJ2-5, with unresolved D. CDR3 DNA sequence: TGCGCCAGCAGCTTGGCCGAAGAGACCCAGTACTTC. Residues: CASSLAEETQYF.